This T cell receptor beta chain derives from a study of radiation and T cells in renal cell carcinoma. Study summary: Nephrectomy followed 15 Gy stereotactic body radiation by 4 weeks.

Sample time point: baseline pretreatment blood. Treatment noted: 15 Gy SBRT to primary tumor, nephrectomy 4 weeks later. Blood was sampled at baseline, 2 weeks and 4 weeks after SBRT. Trimming took 4 bases from V and 3 from J; bases not matched to a gene: 4. The CDR3 is made up of 16 amino acids. CDR1 is ENHRY, CDR2 SYGVKD, per germline. This table comes from immunoSEQ multiplex PCR, and its TCRdb copy is limited to in-frame clones, with some not included. Of about 91,000 clones listed, about 79% were seen once; the top ten hold approximately 6.4%. The receptor's source is a man aged 55 to 70 with renal cell carcinoma. This specimen was blood, taken from a patient whose treatment included radiotherapy and nephrectomy. The chain uses TRBV10-3 and TRBJ2-2, with 11 bases that match TRBD1. The CDR3 reads CAISGWTGGDTGELFF. In DNA form, the CDR3 reads TGTGCCATCAGTGGATGGACAGGGGGCGACACCGGGGAGCTGTTTTTT.